What follows are 18 T cell receptor beta chains derived from one specimen sequenced in a study of radiation and T cells in renal cell carcinoma. TCRdb's table, derived via immunoSEQ multiplex PCR, lists solely in-frame clones and lacks some. The table records tens of thousands of clones, approximately 86% of them present only once. The time point is: blood 2 weeks post-SBRT. Treatment specified: 15 Gy SBRT to primary tumor, nephrectomy 4 weeks later. This specimen was blood, taken from a patient whose treatment included radiotherapy and nephrectomy. These receptors originate from a woman between 50 and 59 years old with renal cell carcinoma.

This chain joins TRBV7-2 and TRBJ2-7; no firm D call. Per germline, CDR1 SGHTA and CDR2 FQGNSA. The CDR3 sequence is 14 residues long. V lost 5 bases and J 1 base, leaving 12 bases between the germline ends. CDR3 sequence reads: CASSHNEFSYEQYF. CDR3 DNA: TGTGCCAGCAGCCACAACGAGTTTTCCTACGAGCAGTACTTC.

The chain combines TRBV9 with TRBJ2-5, with D tentatively TRBD2 (6 bases). The CDR3 consists of 17 residues. V was clipped by 1 base and J by 2 bases, with 18 bases between them. Germline loops: CDR1 SGDLS, CDR2 YYNGEE. Here the CDR3 reads CASSVTVPGRSQETQYF. The CDR3 bases are TGTGCCAGCAGCGTAACAGTCCCGGGGAGGAGTCAAGAGACCCAGTACTTC.

The chain recombines TRBV5-4 with TRBJ1-3; D possibly corresponds to TRBD1 (6 bases). Trimming stripped 4 bases from V and 2 bases from J, with 13 bases between. The CDR3 extends over 15 amino acids. CDR1 is SGHNT and CDR2 is YYREEE in the germline V gene (reference sequence). The chain's CDR3 is CASSIGQNPGNTIYF. CDR3 coding DNA: TGTGCCAGCAGCATAGGACAGAACCCTGGAAACACCATATATTTT.

The chain has TRBV19 and TRBJ2-4; D ambiguous. The V and J ends lost 3 bases and 0 bases respectively, with 6 bases between them. CDR3 length equals 14 residues. Germline CDR1 reads LNHDA; CDR2 reads SQIVND (reference sequence). As DNA, the CDR3 is TGTGCCAGTAGTATGCCGCTAGCCAAAAACATTCAGTACTTC. Protein: CASSMPLAKNIQYF.

The V gene is TRBV27, the J gene TRBJ1-4; no reliable D call. The CDR3 runs to 15 residues. The germline CDR1 and CDR2 sequences are MNHEY and SMNVEV (reference sequence). Trimming cost V 3 bases and J 4 bases, with 12 bases left between them. The CDR3 protein is CASSFRSVFNEKLFF. CDR3 bases: TGTGCCAGCAGTTTCAGGTCCGTTTTTAATGAAAAACTGTTTTTT.

V and J are TRBV5-4 and TRBJ2-1; no firm D call. From germline, CDR1 is SGHNT and CDR2 YYREEE (reference sequence). V was clipped by 0 bases and J by 0 bases, with 1 base between them. The CDR3 covers 13 residues. The chain's CDR3 is CASSLGSYNEQFF. The CDR3 bases are TGTGCCAGCAGCTTGGGCTCCTACAATGAGCAGTTCTTC.

This clone was seen a single time. CDR3 DNA: TGTGCCAGCACGGGCAGAGACGGGGGGACCCAGTACTTC. This translates into CASTGRDGGTQYF. The J gene is TRBJ2-5, the V gene TRBV9; D is perhaps TRBD2 (6 bases). V lost 6 bases, J lost 7 bases, and 16 bases lay in between. CDR3 length: 13 amino acids. Germline CDR1 and CDR2: SGDLS and YYNGEE. Based on the CDR3 plus reference TRBV9 and TRBJ2-5, the full variable domain is DSGVTQTPKHLITATGQRVTLRCSPRSGDLSVYWYQQSLDQGLQFLIQYYNGEERAKGNILERFSAQQFPDLHSELNLSSLELGDSALYFCASTGRDGGTQYFGPGTRLLVL.

This clone showed up just once. The chain couples TRBV6-4 to TRBJ2-3; D possibly uses TRBD1 or TRBD2 (6 bases each). Trimming left V 6 bases short and J 9 bases short, with 13 bases between. CDR3 length: 12 amino acids. The germline V gene encodes CDR1 MRHNA and CDR2 SNTAGT. CDR3 DNA sequence: TGTGCCAGCAGCGGACAGACTAGAACGCAGTATTTT. Its translation: CASSGQTRTQYF.

V and J are TRBV7-2 and TRBJ1-4, with D possibly being TRBD1 (5 bases). CDR1 and CDR2 (germline): SGHTA, FQGNSA. There are 14 residues in the CDR3. Trimming stripped 4 bases from V and 8 bases from J, with 14 bases between. The CDR3 protein is CASSWGSEEEKLFF. The CDR3 nucleotides read TGTGCCAGCAGCTGGGGCAGTGAGGAAGAAAAACTGTTTTTT.

The chain combines TRBV6-5 with TRBJ1-3; a weak D match, TRBD1 (5 bases). Germline V gene lookup returns CDR1 MNHEY and CDR2 SVGAGI. The length of the CDR3 is 16 residues. V lost 2 bases and J lost 1, with 12 bases in between. The CDR3 is CASSYGLQGSGNTIYF. CDR3 coding DNA: TGTGCCAGCAGTTACGGACTCCAGGGATCTGGAAACACCATATATTTT.

This clone was counted once. The chain joins TRBV2 to TRBJ2-3; D remains ambiguous. Germline values: CDR1 SNHLY, CDR2 FYNNEI. The CDR3 totals 13 residues. Trimming removed 2 bases from V and 3 bases from J, with 6 bases in between. In nucleotides, the CDR3 is TGTGCCAGCAGTGAACGTTGGACAGATACGCAGTATTTT. It is translated as CASSERWTDTQYF.

This clone occurred a few times. J is TRBJ1-1 and V is TRBV6-1; no definite D call. This CDR3 comprises 13 residues. Germline loops: CDR1 MNHNS, CDR2 SASEGT. V was cut by 4 bases and J by 2 bases, with 8 bases left in between. The CDR3, as DNA: TGTGCCAGCAGTGTACGGGTAAACACTGAAGCTTTCTTT. Amino acids: CASSVRVNTEAFF.

The rearrangement joins TRBV9 to TRBJ2-7; perhaps TRBD1 as D (5 bases). Germline CDR1 and CDR2: SGDLS and YYNGEE. Between the trimmed V and J ends, which lost 0 bases and 0 bases, there was a span of 13 bases. This CDR3 is built from 16 residues. CDR3 coding DNA: TGTGCCAGCAGCGTAGGAACAGGCCTGAGCTCCTACGAGCAGTACTTC. Translating gives CASSVGTGLSSYEQYF.

This rearrangement joins TRBV29-1 to TRBJ1-5; D call uncertain. The CDR3 loop spans 14 amino acids. From germline, CDR1 is SQVTM and CDR2 ANQGSEA. Trimming shortened V by 6 bases and J by 9 bases, and 21 bases separated the two germline ends. The CDR3 reads CSVSLGPPETPQHF. The CDR3 bases are TGCAGCGTCTCCCTCGGACCCCCTGAAACGCCCCAGCATTTT.

This clone was recorded a few times. The chain combines TRBV6-5 with TRBJ1-5; possible D gene TRBD1, 5 bases. The V end was cut by 8 bases, the J end by 3 bases, with 8 bases between. The germline gives CDR1 MNHEY, CDR2 SVGAGI. The CDR3 spans 12 residues. The CDR3 nucleotides read TGTGCCAGCCGGGGCGTCAATCAGCCCCAGCATTTT. Translation gives CASRGVNQPQHF.

This rearrangement joins TRBV5-6 to TRBJ2-3; D is ambiguous. Germline assignment: CDR1 SGHDT and CDR2 YYEEEE. The germline V and J ends were trimmed by 2 bases and 0 bases, with 16 bases remaining between them. This CDR3 has 17 amino acids. The CDR3 DNA is TGTGCCAGCAGCTTAAAGACACAAAGGTCTAGCACAGATACGCAGTATTTT. This codes for CASSLKTQRSSTDTQYF.

The chain employs TRBV5-6 and TRBJ1-2; no definite D call. The CDR3 contains 13 residues. Germline CDR1 and CDR2: SGHDT and YYEEEE. Trimming stripped 0 bases from V and 4 bases from J, with 7 bases between. The CDR3 is CASSLETVYGYTF. CDR3 sequence (DNA): TGTGCCAGCAGCTTGGAAACAGTCTATGGCTACACCTTC.

The chain has TRBV7-2 and TRBJ1-4; unclear D gene. CDR1 and CDR2 from the germline V gene are SGHTA and FQGNSA. This CDR3 region has 13 residues. V dropped 4 bases and J dropped 2 bases, with 5 bases sitting between them. The CDR3 coding sequence is TGTGCCAGCAGCTACGGGACTAATGAAAAACTGTTTTTT. It yields the protein CASSYGTNEKLFF.